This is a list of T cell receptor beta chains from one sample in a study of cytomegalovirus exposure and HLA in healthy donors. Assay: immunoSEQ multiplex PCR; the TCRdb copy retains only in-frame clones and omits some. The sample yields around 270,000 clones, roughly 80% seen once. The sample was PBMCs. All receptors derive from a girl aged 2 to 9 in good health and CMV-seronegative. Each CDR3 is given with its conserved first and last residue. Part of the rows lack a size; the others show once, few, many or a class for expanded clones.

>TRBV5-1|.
CASSAGRGSNYGYTF
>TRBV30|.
CAWSREPALHF
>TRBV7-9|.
CASSPGGYQPQHF
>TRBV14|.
CASSAGLARFTGELFF
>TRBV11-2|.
CASSQPGGLRGDTQYF
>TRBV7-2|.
CASSLLGDADTQYF
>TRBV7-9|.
CSSSTTDNEQFF
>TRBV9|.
CASSPRKQFF
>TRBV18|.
CASSPDRGTEQYF
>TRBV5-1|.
CASSLMGRSSYNEQFF
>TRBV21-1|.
CASSKFCQQGDYGYTF
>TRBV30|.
CAWSAPGSSGNTIYF
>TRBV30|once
CAWQPETVESPLHF
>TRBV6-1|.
CASSEVGDSFESYEQYF
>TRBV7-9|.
CATGGPAGGEFQETQYF
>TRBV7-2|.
CASSADREWETQYF
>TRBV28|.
CASNPRAFKSGANVLTF
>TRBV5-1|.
CASSLLVAGAETQYF
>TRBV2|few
CASSVDRTYEQYF
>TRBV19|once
CASSIGFVRGVKSNQPQHF
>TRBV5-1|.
CASSLPSLDEQFF
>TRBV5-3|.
CARSGQGKIAAFF
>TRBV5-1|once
CASRPGQLQETQYF